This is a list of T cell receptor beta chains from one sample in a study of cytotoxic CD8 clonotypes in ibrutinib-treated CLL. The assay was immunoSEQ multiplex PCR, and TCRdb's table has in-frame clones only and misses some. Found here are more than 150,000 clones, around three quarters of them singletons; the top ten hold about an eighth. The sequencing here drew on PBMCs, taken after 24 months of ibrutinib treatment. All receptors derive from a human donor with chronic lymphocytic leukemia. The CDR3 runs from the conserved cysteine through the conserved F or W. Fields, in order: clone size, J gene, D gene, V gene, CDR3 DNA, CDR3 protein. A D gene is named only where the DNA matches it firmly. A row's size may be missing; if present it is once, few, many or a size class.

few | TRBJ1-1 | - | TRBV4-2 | TGTGCCAGCAGCGAGCGGGGTTACACTGAAGCTTTCTTT | CASSERGYTEAFF
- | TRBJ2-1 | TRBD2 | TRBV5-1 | TGCGCCAGCAGCCTAGCGGGAGTTAGCTACAATGAGCAGTTCTTC | CASSLAGVSYNEQFF
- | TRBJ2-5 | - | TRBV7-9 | TGTGCCAGCAGCTTTCAACAGGGACAAGAGACCCAGTACTTC | CASSFQQGQETQYF
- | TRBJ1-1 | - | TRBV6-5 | TGTGCCAGCAGTTACCAGCCTGAGGGCACTGAAGCTTTCTTT | CASSYQPEGTEAFF
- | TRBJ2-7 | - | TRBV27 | TGTGCCAGCAGGGCGGGGGCCCACGAGCAGTACTTC | CASRAGAHEQYF
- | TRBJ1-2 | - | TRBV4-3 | TGCGCCAGCAGCCGCCCCGCGTCAGCAGGGAGGCGCTATGGCTACACCTTC | CASSRPASAGRRYGYTF
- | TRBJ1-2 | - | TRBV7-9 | TGTGCCAGCAGCAAGGACGGATATGGCTACACCTTC | CASSKDGYGYTF
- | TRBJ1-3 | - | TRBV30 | TGTGCCTGGGTGTCAGGGGCGGGAAACACCATATATTTT | CAWVSGAGNTIYF
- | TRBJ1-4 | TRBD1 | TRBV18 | TGTGCCAGCTCACCCGGACAGGGACTTAATGAAAAACTGTTTTTT | CASSPGQGLNEKLFF
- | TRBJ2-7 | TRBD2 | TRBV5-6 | TGTGCCAGCAGCGGGATATCGGGGACTAGCGGGACCGTAACCTACGAGCAGTACTTC | CASSGISGTSGTVTYEQYF
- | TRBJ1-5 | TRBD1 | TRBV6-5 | TGTGCCAGCAGTTTGAATACAGGGGGCGGACAGCCCCAGCATTTT | CASSLNTGGGQPQHF
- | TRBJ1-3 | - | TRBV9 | TGTGCCAGCAGCGTAGGTTGGGGCCCCTCTGGAAACACCATATATTTT | CASSVGWGPSGNTIYF
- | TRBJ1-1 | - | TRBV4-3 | TGCGCCAGCAGCCCCTTTGGTGGATTACGCGGCACTGAAGCTTTCTTT | CASSPFGGLRGTEAFF
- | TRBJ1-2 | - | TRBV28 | TGTGCCAGCAGTTTAGGGGGTCGAGCTAACTATGGCTACACCTTC | CASSLGGRANYGYTF